This TCR beta chain originates from a study of identical twins (dated by TCRdb to 2015 to 2016). With respect to the entire study: To test whether fetal clonotypes persist, this study deep-sequenced TCR alpha and beta repertoires from monozygotic twins, from unrelated adults of various ages, and from cord blood. To rule out contamination, replicate twin experiments were performed at different times with different library preparation protocols.

About this clonotype itself: The target of this receptor is not known. Base qualities are missing; no much larger clone stands one base away.

Library prep was done by 5' RACE. Sequencing instrument: Illumina HiSeq 2000. A universal primer binding site was introduced by template switching, and a unique molecular identifier was present in the final cDNA, enabling accurate counting of TCR cDNA molecules. First-strand cDNA for TCR alpha and beta chains was synthesized from specific primers in the conserved constant-segment region. To control for contamination, each cDNA library was double barcoded with a SMART-Mk sample barcode plus Illumina barcodes. TruSeq adapter sequences and Illumina sample barcodes were added in two successive PCR steps. Sequencing of the TCR alpha and beta cDNA libraries was done on the Illumina HiSeq platform using custom primers. Turning to the authors' computational methods: MiGEC processed the raw reads to extract unique molecular identifiers, while MiXCR was used to determine the CDR3 positions. For each individual, recombination models were inferred using an EM algorithm with the repgenHMM and IGoR tools. Shared clonotypes were analyzed with the tcR package in R, and sharing was normalized by the product of cloneset sizes. To study raw recombination without the effects of thymic and clonal selection, out-of-frame nonproductive sequences were analyzed. In TCRdb, the public reads were trimmed at Q25 with fastp and aligned with MiXCR, with productive beta chains retained. Every CDR3 protein is listed once, alongside the most common genes and DNA of its rows. These V and J calls rely on TCRdb rather than the paper's analysis. This sample has 500,000 or so distinct CDR3 sequences in its table, and approximately 14% of those were observed once. Jointly, the top ten make up more than 0.8% of the sample.

Every donor was a healthy Caucasian. The twin cohort consisted of three pairs of female monozygotic twins, all aged 18 to 29 years. CD4+ and CD8+ T cell populations were isolated with positive isolation kits from Invitrogen. Findings and caveats that apply to the study as a whole: Fewer insertions were carried by abundant cord blood beta clonotypes, a similar but weaker trend appeared in young adult naive repertoires, and no such trend appeared in memory repertoires. Out-of-frame TCR alpha sharing in monozygotic twins was systematically underestimated by recombination models, whereas sharing between unrelated individuals was in agreement with the recombination models. Excess twin sharing in beta out-of-frame sequences was weaker because fewer shared sequences lowered the signal-to-noise ratio. Because the same donors could not be followed over many years, conclusions were based on cross-sectional statistical analysis. Invariant T cells such as MAIT and iNKT could partly confound zero-insertion analyses, although diverse VJ usage argued against such confounding for most clonotypes. Compared with coincidental sharing between unrelated individuals, out-of-frame TCR alpha sequences shared between twins had an excess of sequences with low generation probability.

Trimming removed 0 bases from V and 3 bases from J, leaving 12 bases between the germline ends. The germline V gene sets CDR1 to MRHNA and CDR2 to SNTAGT. The CDR3 measures 16 amino acids from cysteine to phenylalanine. Solely the CDR3 DNA is kept, with 48 bases framed from the first base. These same data were also listed under a study on yellow fever vaccine responses in identical twins. As noted in the second study: According to the authors, the vaccine-induced T cell response in identical twins seemed to be partly convergent and partly specific to each individual. The study precisely tracked vaccine-responding T cell clones in identical twins.

The TCR originated in a woman younger than 35 in good health. The rearranged chain carries TRBV6-4 and TRBJ2-4; the D region possibly corresponds to TRBD2 (6 bases align). Sequenced material: CD4+ T cells sorted from blood. The CDR3 in this case is CASSDSSISGKNIQYF. In nucleotides, the sequence is TGTGCCAGCAGTGACTCTTCGATTAGCGGCAAAAACATTCAGTACTTC.